The 31 T cell receptor beta chains in this list originate from one sample, sequenced in a study of shared clonotypes between healthy human individuals. Measured with immunoSEQ multiplex PCR; TCRdb has only the in-frame clones, and not every one. The sample yields some 1.1 million clones, 70% to 85% seen once. The sequenced sample was memory CD4+ T cells from PBMCs. The subset here: CD45RA-negative fraction. Every receptor here comes from a man aged 18 to 29 in good health. Some clones in this sample may be carry-over from other donors' samples.

About this clone: Distinct nucleotide sequences in the sample also encode this CDR3. The gene calls are TRBV6-1 and TRBJ1-1; D uncertain. Trimming removed 1 base from V and 0 bases from J, with 6 bases in between. CDR1 MNHNS and CDR2 SASEGT come from the germline V gene. The CDR3 is made up of 14 amino acids. The CDR3, as DNA: TGTGCCAGCAGTGAAGGGCAAATGAACACTGAAGCTTTCTTT. Protein sequence: CASSEGQMNTEAFF.

J is TRBJ1-4 and V is TRBV6-1, with no clear D. Germline lookup yields CDR1 MNHNS and CDR2 SASEGT. V lost 2 bases, J lost 10 bases, and 5 bases lay in between. This CDR3 spans 11 amino acids. CDR3 bases: TGTGCCAGCAGTGAAACCGGAAAACTGTTTTTT. It yields the protein CASSETGKLFF.

The chain carries TRBV5-5 and TRBJ2-3; D possibly corresponds to TRBD2 (5 bases). The CDR3 totals 14 residues. Trimming stripped 2 bases from V and 6 bases from J, with 13 bases between. Germline-derived CDR1 and CDR2 are SGHKS and YYEKEE (reference sequence). This CDR3 is CASSLAADGDTQYF. The DNA of the CDR3 is TGTGCCAGCAGCTTAGCAGCGGATGGGGATACGCAGTATTTT.

The chain recombines TRBV27 with TRBJ2-7, with 8 positions matching TRBD1. Trimming cost V 6 bases and J 2 bases; bases outside gene matches: 6. CDR1 and CDR2 (germline): MNHEY, SMNVEV (reference sequence). CDR3 length: 14 residues. The CDR3 reads CASRGTGRAYEQYF. CDR3 coding DNA: TGTGCCAGCAGGGGGACAGGCAGGGCCTACGAGCAGTACTTC.

Ten or more counts support this clone. The chain combines TRBV4-1 with TRBJ1-4; maybe TRBD1 (5 bases). Between the trimmed V and J ends, which lost 4 bases and 4 bases, there was a span of 10 bases. The CDR3 is 14 amino acids. Germline assignment: CDR1 MGHRA and CDR2 YSYEKL. CDR3 amino acids: CASSPQVINEKLFF. The CDR3 DNA reads TGCGCCAGCAGCCCACAGGTGATTAATGAAAAACTGTTTTTT.

The gene calls are TRBV7-9 and TRBJ1-4; perhaps TRBD1 as D (6 bases). The CDR3 is 16 amino acids. Germline V lookup: CDR1 SEHNR, CDR2 FQNEAQ (reference sequence). V lost 4 bases to trimming and J lost 7 bases, with 19 bases between them. The CDR3 reads CASSSGRGEEGEKLFF. The CDR3 region has the DNA TGTGCCAGCAGCTCCGGTAGGGGGGAAGAGGGTGAAAAACTGTTTTTT.

The chain employs TRBV6-1 and TRBJ2-7; no clear D. Germline CDR1 reads MNHNS; CDR2 reads SASEGT. The ends were cut back, 10 bases at V and 7 bases at J, with 20 bases in the middle. CDR3 length: 13 residues. The CDR3 DNA follows: TGTGCCACCGGCCAGTTCCTGATGGGGGAGCAGTACTTC. It codes for CATGQFLMGEQYF.

The genes are TRBV5-6 and TRBJ2-7; D possibly corresponds to TRBD2 (5 bases). CDR1 is SGHDT and CDR2 is YYEEEE in the germline V gene. This CDR3 spans 13 amino acids. The V end lost 2 bases, the J end lost 2 bases, and 8 bases lay between the germline ends. In DNA, the CDR3 is TGTGCCAGCAGCTTAGCGCGGGCCTACGAGCAGTACTTC. This encodes CASSLARAYEQYF.

The chain uses TRBV11-2 and TRBJ1-4; D perhaps matches TRBD1 (5 bases). Trimming shortened V by 5 bases and J by 13 bases, and 20 bases separated the two germline ends. Germline CDR1 and CDR2: SGHAT and FQNNGV. The CDR3 has 14 residues. CDR3 nucleotide sequence: TGTGCCAGCAGCCAACTAACTCGCTACGGGGGACTGTTTTTT. This sequence encodes CASSQLTRYGGLFF.

As regards this clone: A read error likely explains this, since a far larger clone differs by one base. The genes are TRBV30 and TRBJ2-1; 11 nucleotides agree with TRBD2. The CDR3 contains 17 residues. Germline V gene sequence: CDR1 GTSNPN, CDR2 SVGIG (reference sequence). CDR3 DNA sequence: TGTGCCTGGAGTGTTTCCCCGGGGGGACTAGCGGACAATGGGCAGTTCTTC. Translation gives CAWSVSPGGLADNGQFF.

The CDR3 nucleotides read TGCGCCAGCAGCCAAGTACCCACGCGGAGCACTGAAGCTTTCTTT. Encoded protein: CASSQVPTRSTEAFF. This chain links TRBV4-3 with TRBJ1-1; D gene ambiguous. The V end was cut by 1 base, the J end by 4 bases, with 13 bases between. The germline V gene has CDR1 LGHNA and CDR2 YSLEER. The CDR3 sequence is 15 residues long.

The chain combines TRBV10-2 with TRBJ2-7; D remains unclear. The germline CDR1 and CDR2 sequences are WSHSY and SAAADI. V lost 7 bases and J lost 7, with 11 bases in between. The CDR3 runs to 11 residues. The CDR3 DNA is TGCGCCAGCACCCCCCCAGATGAGCAGTACTTC. It yields the protein CASTPPDEQYF.

The V gene is TRBV28, the J gene TRBJ2-1, with D perhaps matching TRBD2 (5 bases). There are 13 residues in the CDR3. Germline loops: CDR1 MDHEN, CDR2 SYDVKM. V was pared by 5 bases and J by 6 bases, with 11 bases between. The chain's CDR3 is CASSPRRSNEQFF. Written as DNA, the CDR3 is TGTGCCAGCAGTCCGCGGAGGAGCAATGAGCAGTTCTTC.

The chain links TRBV28 to TRBJ2-7; 11 bases are a match to TRBD2. The germline CDR1 and CDR2 sequences are MDHEN and SYDVKM. V lost 8 bases to trimming and J lost 7 bases; unmatched junction nucleotides: 13. The CDR3 length is 15 residues. As DNA, the CDR3 is TGTGCCAGCCTCGTTAGCGGGAGGGCCTGGGGGGAGCAGTACTTC. Its translation: CASLVSGRAWGEQYF.

J is TRBJ1-5 and V is TRBV28, with a weak D call TRBD1 (5 bases). CDR1 is MDHEN and CDR2 is SYDVKM in the germline V gene. There are 15 residues in the CDR3. V lost 7 bases and J lost 5, with 18 bases in between. CDR3 nucleotide sequence: TGTGCCAGCAAGGGACTCACCAACAGAGATCAGCCCCAGCATTTT. It specifies CASKGLTNRDQPQHF.

This chain links TRBV7-2 with TRBJ1-2; D is perhaps TRBD1 (5 bases). This CDR3 is 18 amino acids long. V lost 7 bases and J lost 4, with 28 bases in between. In germline, CDR1 is SGHTA, CDR2 FQGNSA. CDR3 sequence (DNA): TGTGCCAGCATCCCCGGGGGTCGGACGGCAGTTCCAAGCTATGGCTACACCTTC. It translates to CASIPGGRTAVPSYGYTF.

The gene calls are TRBV4-1 and TRBJ1-2, with D unresolved. The CDR3 extends over 13 amino acids. The germline V and J ends were trimmed by 1 base and 3 bases, with 6 bases remaining between them. The germline gives CDR1 MGHRA, CDR2 YSYEKL. In nucleotides, the CDR3 is TGCGCCAGCAGCCAAGGGTTGTACTATGGCTACACCTTC. Protein sequence: CASSQGLYYGYTF.

The gene calls are TRBV6-1 and TRBJ1-2; D is unresolved. The germline V gene encodes CDR1 MNHNS and CDR2 SASEGT. Trimming cost V 0 bases and J 2 bases, with 10 bases left between them. The CDR3 is 15 residues long. CDR3 sequence reads: CASSEAHTPNYGYTF. The CDR3 region has the DNA TGTGCCAGCAGTGAAGCGCACACTCCGAACTATGGCTACACCTTC.

This clone came up once. DNA of the CDR3: TGTGCCAGTAGTATGTGGGGGAGTAATAGCAATCAGCCCCAGCATTTT. As protein: CASSMWGSNSNQPQHF. The chain carries TRBV19 and TRBJ1-5, with D tentatively TRBD1 (5 bases). Germline V gene data show CDR1 as LNHDA and CDR2 as SQIVND (reference sequence). This CDR3 comprises 16 residues. V shed 3 bases and J shed 0 bases, with 12 bases lying between them. Based on the CDR3 plus reference TRBV19 and TRBJ1-5, the full variable domain is DGGITQSPKYLFRKEGQNVTLSCEQNLNHDAMYWYRQDPGQGLRLIYYSQIVNDFQKGDIAEGYSVSREKKESFPLTVTSAQKNPTAFYLCASSMWGSNSNQPQHFGDGTRLSIL.

The chain uses TRBV7-9 and TRBJ2-5; 8 bases are a match to TRBD1. The length of the CDR3 is 19 residues. Germline CDR1 reads SEHNR; CDR2 reads FQNEAQ (reference sequence). The V gene end was trimmed by 1 base and the J gene end by 1 base; junction bases not matched to a gene: 14. CDR3 sequence reads: CASSLERVRGPAGQETQYF. The CDR3 coding sequence is TGTGCCAGCAGCTTAGAAAGGGTCAGGGGGCCGGCGGGCCAAGAGACCCAGTACTTC.

The V gene is TRBV5-4, the J gene TRBJ2-2; the D gene is possibly TRBD1 (8 bases). Trimming pared 7 bases from V and 7 bases from J, leaving 20 bases between. This CDR3 is built from 15 residues. CDR1 is SGHNT and CDR2 is YYREEE in the germline V gene (reference sequence). This chain's CDR3 is CASSTGGGPDGELFF. CDR3 DNA sequence: TGTGCCAGCTCCACAGGGGGAGGGCCGGACGGGGAGCTGTTTTTT.

The chain combines TRBV27 with TRBJ1-4, with 8 bases aligning to TRBD1. V trimming: 0 bases; J trimming: 6 bases; junction bases outside the gene matches: 12. The CDR3 length is 18 residues. Germline V lookup: CDR1 MNHEY, CDR2 SMNVEV (reference sequence). CDR3 sequence: CASSLSASSGTGDEKLFF. The DNA of the CDR3 is TGTGCCAGCAGTTTATCGGCCTCCTCCGGGACAGGAGATGAAAAACTGTTTTTT.

The chain combines TRBV9 with TRBJ2-1; TRBD2 is a possible D gene (5 bases). This CDR3 is 12 amino acids long. Germline V lookup: CDR1 SGDLS, CDR2 YYNGEE. Trimming pared 2 bases from V and 10 bases from J, leaving 10 bases between. The CDR3 protein is CASSVIGVEQFF. As DNA, the CDR3 is TGTGCCAGCAGCGTCATCGGGGTGGAGCAGTTCTTC.

For the CDR3, the DNA is TGTGCCACCAGGGACTACGGCTACGAGCAGTACTTC. This codes for CATRDYGYEQYF. The chain carries TRBV19 and TRBJ2-7; 7 bases align to TRBD2. Germline V lookup: CDR1 LNHDA, CDR2 SQIVND (reference sequence). The junction had 6 bases not matched to a gene; V was cut back by 10 bases and J by 3 bases. This CDR3 has 12 amino acids.

V usage is TRBV28 and J usage is TRBJ1-1; a weak D match, TRBD1 (6 bases). The CDR3 spans 14 residues. Germline values: CDR1 MDHEN, CDR2 SYDVKM. Trimming left V 6 bases short and J 6 bases short, with 17 bases between. The CDR3 DNA follows: TGTGCCAGCAGCCTCCCCCGACAGGCCCCTGAAGCTTTCTTT. Its translation: CASSLPRQAPEAFF. The entire variable domain, with the rest obtained from reference TRBV28 and TRBJ1-1, is as follows: DVKVTQSSRYLVKRTGEKVFLECVQDMDHENMFWYRQDPGLGLRLIYFSYDVKMKEKGDIPEGYSVSREKKERFSLILESASTNQTSMYLCASSLPRQAPEAFFGQGTRLTVV.

This rearrangement joins TRBV4-1 to TRBJ2-7; 8 bases line up with TRBD1. V was pared by 2 bases and J by 2 bases, with 5 bases of the junction left unmatched. The CDR3 length is 15 residues. Germline V gene data show CDR1 as MGHRA and CDR2 as YSYEKL. CDR3 in DNA: TGCGCCAGCAGCCAACGGACAGGGTCCCCCTACGAGCAGTACTTC. Translation: CASSQRTGSPYEQYF.

The chain has TRBV6-5 and TRBJ2-3; D is uncertain. Between the trimmed V and J ends, which lost 5 bases and 0 bases, there was a span of 9 bases. CDR3 length: 14 residues. From germline, CDR1 is MNHEY and CDR2 SVGAGI. The CDR3 loop reads CASSTQPSTDTQYF. In DNA, the CDR3 is TGTGCCAGCAGTACCCAACCGAGCACAGATACGCAGTATTTT.

As regards this clone: Other DNA variants within this sample encode the same CDR3. The genes are TRBV20-1 and TRBJ2-3, with TRBD1 identical over 7 bases. This CDR3 is 11 amino acids long. Germline V gene lookup returns CDR1 DFQATT and CDR2 SNEGSKA (reference sequence). CDR3 sequence: CRGTGTDTQYF. The CDR3 DNA follows: TGCAGGGGGACAGGCACAGATACGCAGTATTTT.

The chain links TRBV28 to TRBJ2-7, with unresolved D. The CDR3 is made up of 12 amino acids. Between the trimmed V and J ends, which lost 7 bases and 3 bases, there was a span of 10 bases. Germline V gene sequence: CDR1 MDHEN, CDR2 SYDVKM. CDR3 in DNA: TGTGCCAGCAACTCCGAGAGCTACGAGCAGTACTTC. Protein: CASNSESYEQYF.

In regard to this clone: Being one base from a much bigger clone, this may be a read error. The chain combines TRBV7-8 with TRBJ2-6; D gene ambiguous. The CDR3 runs to 15 residues. V lost 5 bases, J lost 0 bases, and 8 bases lay in between. Germline V gives CDR1 SGHVS, CDR2 FQNEAQ. CDR3 coding DNA: TGTGCCAGCAGCCTCGAGACCTCTGGGGCCAACGTCCTGACTTTC. This codes for CASSLETSGANVLTF.

This clone was detected many times. The V and J genes are TRBV4-1 and TRBJ1-1; 7 bases fit TRBD1. Germline V gives CDR1 MGHRA, CDR2 YSYEKL. Trimming cost V 5 bases and J 4 bases; bases outside gene matches: 10. This CDR3 has 15 amino acids. The DNA of the CDR3 is TGCGCCAGCAGCGCGCCACAGGGGAGAGGCACTGAAGCTTTCTTT. Protein: CASSAPQGRGTEAFF.